This T cell receptor (beta chain) derives from a study of identical twins. One entry per CDR3 protein results from TCRdb running MiXCR on the 5' RACE reads. The sample contains 700,000 to 950,000 distinct CDR3 sequences, roughly an eighth of which appear only once. A few counts support this clonotype. This same sample was also part of a study on yellow fever vaccine responses in identical twins.

The TCR comes from a woman between 18 and 29 years old in good health. The sequenced sample was PBMCs.

The CDR3 DNA reads as TGTGCCAGCAGCTTAGTCAGTAAAGGGCCTGAGGATGGCTACACCTTC. Its translation: CASSLVSKGPEDGYTF. The V gene is TRBV7-9, the J gene TRBJ1-2; D gene unclear. The CDR3 consists of 16 residues. Germline V gene lookup returns CDR1 SEHNR and CDR2 FQNEAQ (reference sequence). V dropped 1 base and J dropped 6 bases, with 18 bases sitting between them.